Listed below are T cell receptor beta chains from one sample, sequenced in a study of OX40 agonist ivuxolimab in advanced cancers. Some clones are missing from TCRdb's copy, which holds only in-frame ones; the method was immunoSEQ multiplex PCR. In the table there are approximately 49,000 clones, around 80% of which are singletons. This sample comprised CD4+ or CD8+ T cells sorted from blood, obtained in a trial of the OX40 agonist ivuxolimab. The receptors here all came from an adult with an advanced solid tumor such as melanoma, head and neck, liver or kidney cancer. The CDR3 runs from the conserved cysteine through the conserved F or W. The order of the fields is J gene, clone size, D gene, V gene, CDR3 protein, CDR3 DNA. D genes are given only for firm matches. Expanded clones get a size class; other rows say once, few or many, or leave the size out.

j_call: TRBJ1-2; clone_size: -; d_call: TRBD1; v_call: TRBV7-9; cdr3_aa: CASSTGDRASSNYGYTF; cdr3_nt: TGTGCCAGCAGCACCGGGGACAGGGCAAGCTCTAACTATGGCTACACCTTC
j_call: TRBJ2-7; clone_size: medium-sized; d_call: TRBD1; v_call: TRBV11-2; cdr3_aa: CASSTPPGQSSYEQYF; cdr3_nt: TGTGCCAGCAGCACACCACCGGGACAGTCCTCCTACGAGCAGTACTTC
j_call: TRBJ2-7; clone_size: -; d_call: TRBD1; v_call: TRBV5-6; cdr3_aa: CASSLIRDRVNEQYF; cdr3_nt: TGTGCCAGCAGCCTGATCCGGGACAGGGTAAACGAGCAGTACTTC
j_call: TRBJ2-2; clone_size: -; d_call: -; v_call: TRBV5-1; cdr3_aa: CASSLVGLANTGELFF; cdr3_nt: TGCGCCAGCAGCTTGGTGGGGCTAGCGAACACCGGGGAGCTGTTTTTT
j_call: TRBJ2-1; clone_size: -; d_call: TRBD2; v_call: TRBV28; cdr3_aa: CASSSHFPPGTSGMSYNEQFF; cdr3_nt: TGTGCCAGCAGTTCGCACTTTCCTCCCGGGACTAGCGGGATGTCCTACAATGAGCAGTTCTTC
j_call: TRBJ2-2; clone_size: once; d_call: -; v_call: TRBV11-2; cdr3_aa: CASSWGNGELFF; cdr3_nt: TGTGCCAGCAGCTGGGGTAACGGGGAGCTGTTTTTT
j_call: TRBJ1-2; clone_size: once; d_call: -; v_call: TRBV27; cdr3_aa: CASSLSGTLYGYTF; cdr3_nt: TGTGCCAGCAGTTTATCCGGGACCTTATATGGCTACACCTTC
j_call: TRBJ2-7; clone_size: -; d_call: TRBD1; v_call: TRBV6-5; cdr3_aa: CASRLGQGGYEQYF; cdr3_nt: TGTGCCAGCCGACTGGGACAGGGTGGCTACGAGCAGTACTTC
j_call: TRBJ2-1; clone_size: -; d_call: -; v_call: TRBV7-7; cdr3_aa: CASSPLDRNSYNEQFF; cdr3_nt: TGTGCCAGCAGCCCCCTGGACAGAAACTCCTACAATGAGCAGTTCTTC
j_call: TRBJ2-2; clone_size: -; d_call: -; v_call: TRBV4-1; cdr3_aa: CASRDKGSGELFF; cdr3_nt: TGCGCCAGCAGGGACAAGGGAAGCGGGGAGCTGTTTTTT
j_call: TRBJ1-1; clone_size: -; d_call: -; v_call: TRBV18; cdr3_aa: CASSPGHPNTEAFF; cdr3_nt: TGTGCCAGCTCACCAGGACATCCGAACACTGAAGCTTTCTTT
j_call: TRBJ2-5; clone_size: -; d_call: TRBD2; v_call: TRBV18; cdr3_aa: CASSPGGQEETQYF; cdr3_nt: TGTGCCAGCTCACCGGGAGGGCAGGAAGAGACCCAGTACTTC
j_call: TRBJ2-7; clone_size: -; d_call: -; v_call: TRBV7-6; cdr3_aa: CASSLRGPSYEQYF; cdr3_nt: TGTGCCAGCAGCTTACGGGGACCCTCCTACGAGCAGTACTTC
j_call: TRBJ2-7; clone_size: -; d_call: TRBD2; v_call: TRBV5-1; cdr3_aa: CASSLVGTSGSWSEEQYF; cdr3_nt: TGCGCCAGCAGCTTGGTCGGGACTAGCGGGAGCTGGTCGGAGGAGCAGTACTTC
j_call: TRBJ2-7; clone_size: -; d_call: TRBD1; v_call: TRBV7-8; cdr3_aa: CASSPRRRGQGAYEQYF; cdr3_nt: TGTGCCAGCAGCCCGCGACGGCGGGGACAGGGGGCCTACGAGCAGTACTTC
j_call: TRBJ2-1; clone_size: -; d_call: TRBD2; v_call: TRBV4-1; cdr3_aa: CASSPGLDAVYEQFF; cdr3_nt: TGCGCCAGCAGCCCTGGACTAGACGCAGTCTATGAGCAGTTCTTC
j_call: TRBJ2-3; clone_size: -; d_call: -; v_call: TRBV27; cdr3_aa: CASSFAGTTDTQYF; cdr3_nt: TGTGCCAGCAGTTTCGCAGGAACCACAGATACGCAGTATTTT
j_call: TRBJ2-7; clone_size: once; d_call: -; v_call: TRBV5-5; cdr3_aa: CASSSRAWAVGEQYF; cdr3_nt: TGTGCCAGCAGCTCGAGGGCGTGGGCCGTGGGGGAGCAGTACTTC
j_call: TRBJ2-2; clone_size: -; d_call: -; v_call: TRBV6-5; cdr3_aa: CATVIAGELFF; cdr3_nt: TGTGCCACCGTTATCGCCGGGGAGCTGTTTTTT
j_call: TRBJ2-7; clone_size: -; d_call: -; v_call: TRBV4-1; cdr3_aa: CASSQDQGTLYEQYF; cdr3_nt: TGCGCCAGCAGCCAAGATCAGGGGACCCTCTACGAGCAGTACTTC
j_call: TRBJ1-1; clone_size: medium-sized; d_call: TRBD1; v_call: TRBV7-6; cdr3_aa: CASSLAGTGFTEAFF; cdr3_nt: TGTGCCAGCAGCTTAGCCGGGACAGGGTTCACTGAAGCTTTCTTT
j_call: TRBJ1-1; clone_size: -; d_call: -; v_call: TRBV5-5; cdr3_aa: CASSLANLRSFEAFF; cdr3_nt: TGTGCCAGCAGCTTGGCCAATCTGCGGTCCTTTGAAGCTTTCTTT
j_call: TRBJ2-5; clone_size: -; d_call: TRBD2; v_call: TRBV4-1; cdr3_aa: CASSQEVRTSGQETQYF; cdr3_nt: TGCGCCAGCAGCCAAGAAGTGCGGACTAGCGGACAAGAGACCCAGTACTTC
j_call: TRBJ1-1; clone_size: -; d_call: TRBD1; v_call: TRBV27; cdr3_aa: CASSLAGGLGNTEAFF; cdr3_nt: TGTGCCAGCAGTTTAGCAGGGGGCTTGGGGAACACTGAAGCTTTCTTT